The 8 T cell receptor beta chains below come from one sample, sequenced in a study of T cells in Graves' hyperthyroidism and ophthalmopathy. RNA transcripts gave rise to amplified TCR beta CDR3 regions. TCR CDR3 underwent first-round RT-PCR with the HTBI primer set. TCRdb independently ran MiXCR on the multiplex PCR reads; one entry per CDR3 protein. The sample includes about 290,000 distinct CDR3 sequences, about an eighth of them seen just once. The specimen was blood. All receptors derive from a woman between 25 and 40 years old with Graves' hyperthyroidism that later progressed to Graves' ophthalmopathy.

The sample holds many counts of this clonotype. V is TRBV2 and J is TRBJ1-4, with D uncertain. The V end lost 7 bases, the J end lost 3 bases, and 15 bases lay between the germline ends. This CDR3 is built from 15 residues. Germline V lookup: CDR1 SNHLY, CDR2 FYNNEI. The CDR3 bases are TGTGCCAGCACCCGTGGAAGGGCAGCTAATGAAAAACTGTTTTTT. Translated: CASTRGRAANEKLFF.

The J gene is TRBJ1-1, the V gene TRBV2; 7 nucleotides match TRBD1. The CDR3 is 13 residues long. Germline CDR1 is SNHLY and CDR2 is FYNNEI. The V and J ends lost 6 bases and 6 bases, in that order; junction bases with no gene match: 7. CDR3 DNA: TGTGCCAGCAGCCAAGACAGGGAGGCTGAAGCTTTCTTT. This translates into CASSQDREAEAFF.

This chain links TRBV7-9 with TRBJ1-1, with no clear D. Germline V gene data show CDR1 as SEHNR and CDR2 as FQNEAQ (reference sequence). V dropped 3 bases and J dropped 5 bases, with 16 bases sitting between them. The CDR3 totals 15 residues. This CDR3 is CASSFILDAETEAFF. In DNA form, the CDR3 reads TGTGCCAGCAGCTTTATCCTAGACGCGGAAACTGAAGCTTTCTTT.

This clonotype was seen many times. The V gene is TRBV6-1, the J gene TRBJ2-7; a possible D gene is TRBD2 (7 bases). The length of the CDR3 is 15 residues. Trimming cost V 5 bases and J 5 bases, with 19 bases left between them. Germline CDR1 MNHNS, CDR2 SASEGT. CDR3 sequence reads: CASSYGGPLNHEQYF. For the CDR3, the DNA is TGTGCCAGCAGTTACGGGGGGCCTCTTAACCACGAGCAGTACTTC.

The rearrangement links TRBV28 to TRBJ2-2; TRBD1 aligns across 9 bases. The CDR3 runs 15 residues. V gave up 5 bases and J gave up 7 bases; unmatched junction bases: 8. In germline, CDR1 is MDHEN, CDR2 SYDVKM. DNA of the CDR3: TGTGCCAGCAGTACCGGGACAGGGATGAACGGGGAGCTGTTTTTT. Protein sequence: CASSTGTGMNGELFF.

In its sample, this clonotype was seen many times. This chain links TRBV7-2 with TRBJ2-2; 8 positions match TRBD2. Germline CDR1 SGHTA, CDR2 FQGNSA. J gave up 7 bases and V 5 bases, and 15 bases lay outside the gene matches. The CDR3 totals 17 residues. CDR3 sequence: CASSGRPGGPKGGELFF. CDR3 DNA sequence: TGTGCCAGCAGCGGTAGACCGGGAGGGCCAAAAGGCGGGGAGCTGTTTTTT.

This clonotype has ten or more counts. The chain links TRBV6-1 to TRBJ2-7, with 13 bases lining up with TRBD2. V gave up 8 bases and J gave up 5 bases; unmatched junction bases: 9. Germline loops: CDR1 MNHNS, CDR2 SASEGT. There are 15 residues in the CDR3. The CDR3: CASRTRTSGRDEQYF. CDR3 coding DNA: TGTGCCAGCCGGACCCGGACTAGCGGGAGAGACGAGCAGTACTTC.

This clonotype was observed a few times. The chain has TRBV15 and TRBJ1-4; no definite D call. The CDR3 has 14 residues. Germline CDR1 and CDR2: LNHNV and YYDKDF (reference sequence). Deletions cut 0 bases from V and 6 bases from J, with 8 bases between. This CDR3 is CATSREGSDEKLFF. The CDR3, as DNA: TGTGCCACCAGCAGAGAGGGGTCAGATGAAAAACTGTTTTTT.